These T cell receptor beta chains were read from a single sample in a study of response to subunit inactivated influenza vaccine. TCRdb recomputed calls from the RT-PCR reads with MiXCR, one row per CDR3 protein. This sample has some 800,000 distinct CDR3 sequences; less than 25% occur once, and the top ten carry about a tenth. The sample consisted of PBMCs from blood, taken approximately 5 days after vaccination. All receptors come from a man aged 45-65 years who received an inactivated influenza vaccine. The CDR3 runs from the conserved cysteine through the conserved F or W. The D gene is left open where the match is weak. Size is stated for part of the rows, as once, few or many counts, or as a class when the clone is expanded.

v_call: TRBV5-1; clone_size: NA; d_call: NA; j_call: TRBJ1-4; cdr3_nt: TGCGCCAGCAGCTTGGCCCCGAAAGCGACTAATGAAAAACTGTTTTTT; cdr3_aa: CASSLAPKATNEKLFF
v_call: TRBV20-1; clone_size: NA; d_call: NA; j_call: TRBJ2-1; cdr3_nt: TGCAGTGCTAGAGATGGAGGTGGCTACGCTGAGCAGTTCTTC; cdr3_aa: CSARDGGGYAEQFF
v_call: TRBV3-1; clone_size: NA; d_call: NA; j_call: TRBJ1-2; cdr3_nt: TGTGCCAGCAGCCAAGTTCTCACAGAAGCTAACTATGGCTACACCTTC; cdr3_aa: CASSQVLTEANYGYTF
v_call: TRBV5-1; clone_size: NA; d_call: NA; j_call: TRBJ1-1; cdr3_nt: TGCGCCAGCAGCTTGGTCGGGGAGGTGAACACTGAAGCTTTCTTT; cdr3_aa: CASSLVGEVNTEAFF
v_call: TRBV9; clone_size: few; d_call: NA; j_call: TRBJ2-7; cdr3_nt: TGTGCCAGCAGCGTAGATCTCGGATCCTACGAGCAGTACTTC; cdr3_aa: CASSVDLGSYEQYF
v_call: TRBV5-6; clone_size: NA; d_call: NA; j_call: TRBJ2-6; cdr3_nt: TGTGCCAGCAGCTCGAAAGGAATCTCTGGGGCCAACGTCCTGACTTTC; cdr3_aa: CASSSKGISGANVLTF
v_call: TRBV4-2; clone_size: few; d_call: NA; j_call: TRBJ1-4; cdr3_nt: TGTGCCAGCAGCCAAGATTGGCCAGGGGAGAAACTGTTTTTT; cdr3_aa: CASSQDWPGEKLFF
v_call: TRBV6-2/TRBV6-3; clone_size: NA; d_call: NA; j_call: TRBJ2-4; cdr3_nt: TGTGCCAGCAGTCCTACAGAGCTAGCCAAAAACATTCAGTACTTC; cdr3_aa: CASSPTELAKNIQYF
v_call: TRBV5-1; clone_size: NA; d_call: TRBD1; j_call: TRBJ2-3; cdr3_nt: TGCGCCAGCAGCTTGGTTACACAGGGGGCGGCAGATACGCAGTATTTT; cdr3_aa: CASSLVTQGAADTQYF
v_call: TRBV2; clone_size: NA; d_call: TRBD1; j_call: TRBJ2-7; cdr3_nt: TGTGCCAGCAGCCTCGAACAGGGGAAGCAGTACTTC; cdr3_aa: CASSLEQGKQYF
v_call: TRBV29-1; clone_size: few; d_call: NA; j_call: TRBJ2-1; cdr3_nt: TGCAGCGTTGAAGCATCTCCCTGGGGCAATGAGCAGTTCTTC; cdr3_aa: CSVEASPWGNEQFF
v_call: TRBV5-1; clone_size: NA; d_call: TRBD1; j_call: TRBJ2-1; cdr3_nt: TGCGCCAGCAGCATGGCCCCTACAGGGGTCAATGAGCAGTTCTTC; cdr3_aa: CASSMAPTGVNEQFF
v_call: TRBV11-2; clone_size: NA; d_call: NA; j_call: TRBJ1-4; cdr3_nt: TGTGCCAGCAGCTTAAACAGGCGCGGGGAAAAACTGTTTTTT; cdr3_aa: CASSLNRRGEKLFF
v_call: TRBV2; clone_size: few; d_call: TRBD1; j_call: TRBJ1-3; cdr3_nt: TGTGCCAGCAGTGGGACAGGGCCCATCAACACCATATATTTT; cdr3_aa: CASSGTGPINTIYF
v_call: TRBV29-1; clone_size: NA; d_call: TRBD2; j_call: TRBJ2-1; cdr3_nt: TGCAGCGTTGAAAGGGGGACTAGCGGGAGTTCGATTGGGCAGTTCTTC; cdr3_aa: CSVERGTSGSSIGQFF
v_call: TRBV5-1; clone_size: few; d_call: NA; j_call: TRBJ2-2; cdr3_nt: TGCGCCAGCAGCTTGGCCGAGGGAAGGACCGGGGAGCTGTTTTTT; cdr3_aa: CASSLAEGRTGELFF
v_call: TRBV19; clone_size: NA; d_call: TRBD1; j_call: TRBJ2-1; cdr3_nt: TGTGCCAGTAGTAGGGACAGGTATGAGCAGTTCTTC; cdr3_aa: CASSRDRYEQFF
v_call: TRBV12-3/TRBV12-4; clone_size: NA; d_call: NA; j_call: TRBJ2-7; cdr3_nt: TGTGCCAGCAGTTTACACACGGCCAGGGGATACGAGCAGTACTTC; cdr3_aa: CASSLHTARGYEQYF
v_call: TRBV7-8; clone_size: few; d_call: TRBD2; j_call: TRBJ2-5; cdr3_nt: TGTGCCAGCAGGGACGAGCGGGGCAAAGAGACCCAGTACTTC; cdr3_aa: CASRDERGKETQYF
v_call: TRBV20-1; clone_size: many; d_call: NA; j_call: TRBJ2-1; cdr3_nt: TGCAGTGCTAGAGAGGGGCTTTTCACCTACAATGAGCAGTTCTTC; cdr3_aa: CSAREGLFTYNEQFF
v_call: TRBV5-1; clone_size: NA; d_call: TRBD1; j_call: TRBJ2-3; cdr3_nt: TGCGCCAGCAGCTTAGGACAGGACGATACGCAGTATTTT; cdr3_aa: CASSLGQDDTQYF
v_call: TRBV20-1; clone_size: few; d_call: NA; j_call: TRBJ2-5; cdr3_nt: TGCAGTGCTCCTGGACAGTTCCAAGAGACCCAGTACTTC; cdr3_aa: CSAPGQFQETQYF
v_call: TRBV20-1; clone_size: NA; d_call: NA; j_call: TRBJ2-3; cdr3_nt: TGCAGTCCCGCGGACAGCCGCACAGATACGCAGTATTTT; cdr3_aa: CSPADSRTDTQYF
v_call: TRBV28; clone_size: NA; d_call: TRBD2; j_call: TRBJ2-7; cdr3_nt: TGTGCCAGCAGTGCCGGGGGGGGCACCTACGAGCAGTACTTC; cdr3_aa: CASSAGGGTYEQYF
v_call: TRBV7-2; clone_size: few; d_call: TRBD2; j_call: TRBJ2-1; cdr3_nt: TGTGCCAGCAGCGTATTAAAAACTAGCGGGAGTGGCAATGAGCAGTTCTTC; cdr3_aa: CASSVLKTSGSGNEQFF
v_call: TRBV27; clone_size: few; d_call: NA; j_call: TRBJ1-1; cdr3_nt: TGTGCCAGCAGGGACGGGACACTGAACACTGAAGCTTTCTTT; cdr3_aa: CASRDGTLNTEAFF
v_call: TRBV12-3/TRBV12-4; clone_size: few; d_call: TRBD2; j_call: TRBJ2-3; cdr3_nt: TGTGCCAGCAGCAGACTAGCGGGACTCGCAGATACGCAGTATTTT; cdr3_aa: CASSRLAGLADTQYF
v_call: TRBV20-1; clone_size: many; d_call: NA; j_call: TRBJ1-5; cdr3_nt: TGCAGTGCTAGGGAGGGTGGCAATCAGCCCCAGCATTTT; cdr3_aa: CSAREGGNQPQHF